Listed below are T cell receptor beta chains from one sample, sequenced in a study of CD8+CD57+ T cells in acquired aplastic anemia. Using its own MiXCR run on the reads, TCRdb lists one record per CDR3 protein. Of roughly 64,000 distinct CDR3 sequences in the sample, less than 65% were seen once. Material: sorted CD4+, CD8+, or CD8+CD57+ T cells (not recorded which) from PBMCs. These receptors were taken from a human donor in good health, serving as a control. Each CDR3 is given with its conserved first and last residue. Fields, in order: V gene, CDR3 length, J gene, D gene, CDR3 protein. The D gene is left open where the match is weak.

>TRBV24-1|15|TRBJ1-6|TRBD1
CATSDAGTGNSPLHF
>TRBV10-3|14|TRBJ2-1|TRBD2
CAIGRLAGDNEQFF
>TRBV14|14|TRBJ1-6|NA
CASSQLGGLSPLHF
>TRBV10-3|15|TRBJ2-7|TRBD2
CAIRSSGRGRYEQYF
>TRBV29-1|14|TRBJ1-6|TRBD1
CSVAGTGFNSPLHF
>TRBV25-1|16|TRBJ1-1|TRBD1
CASREGTGTLLTEAFF
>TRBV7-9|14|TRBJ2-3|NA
CASSPAWGTDTQYF
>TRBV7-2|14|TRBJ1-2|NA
CASSLAPGIAGYTF
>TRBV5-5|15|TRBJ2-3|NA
CASSSGELGTDTQYF
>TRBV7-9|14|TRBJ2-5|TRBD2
CASSLPGGQETQYF
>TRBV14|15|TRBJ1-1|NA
CASSHINVGGTEAFF
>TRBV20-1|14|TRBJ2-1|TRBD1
CSATGQADVYEQFF
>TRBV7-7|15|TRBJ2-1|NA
CASSLVQGSYNEQFF
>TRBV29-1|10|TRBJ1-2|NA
CSVTGNGYTF
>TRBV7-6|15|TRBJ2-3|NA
CASSLRDGGTDTQYF
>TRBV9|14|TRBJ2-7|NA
CASSVGLADYEQYF
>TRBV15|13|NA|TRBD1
CATSGDRVYEQYF
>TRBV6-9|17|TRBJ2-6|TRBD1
CASSYSTGGPGANVLTF
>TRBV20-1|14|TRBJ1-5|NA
CSARGGGVGQPQHF
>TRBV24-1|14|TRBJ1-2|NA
CATSVALLDSGNTF
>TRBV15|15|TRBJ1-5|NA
CATSREVPRNQPQHF
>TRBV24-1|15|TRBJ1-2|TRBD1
CATSDPGQGDYGYTF
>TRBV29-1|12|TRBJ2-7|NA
CSVEGEGGRQYF
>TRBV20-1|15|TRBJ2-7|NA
CSASSPSRGTYEQYF
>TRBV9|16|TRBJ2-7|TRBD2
CASSVGASGYSYEQYF
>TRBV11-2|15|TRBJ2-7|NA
CASSARPDSGYWQYF
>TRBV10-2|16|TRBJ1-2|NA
CASSESMGALPYGYTF
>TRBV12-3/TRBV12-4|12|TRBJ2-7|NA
CASSLQESEQYF
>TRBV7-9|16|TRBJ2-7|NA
CASSSAVGRRPYEQYF
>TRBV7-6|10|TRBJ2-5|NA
CATGQETQYF
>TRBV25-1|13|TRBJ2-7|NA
CATSRDQGYEQYF
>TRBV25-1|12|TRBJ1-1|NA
CASRGRVAEAFF
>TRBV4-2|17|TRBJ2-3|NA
CASSPSTSGASTDTQYF
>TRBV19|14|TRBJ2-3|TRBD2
CATALAARPDTQYF
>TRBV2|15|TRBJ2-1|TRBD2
CASSTSGNYYNEQFF
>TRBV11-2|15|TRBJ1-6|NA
CASGQIRDPDSPLHF
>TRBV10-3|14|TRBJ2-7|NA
CAISEGILVREQYF
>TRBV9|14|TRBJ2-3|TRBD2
CASGTSGIGGTQYF
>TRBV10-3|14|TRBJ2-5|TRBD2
CAIKETSGKETQYF
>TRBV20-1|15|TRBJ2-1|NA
CSARAEVTSYNEQFF
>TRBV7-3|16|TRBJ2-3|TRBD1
CASSTSGGARTDTQYF
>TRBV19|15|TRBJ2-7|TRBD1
CASSSSRDRDREQYF
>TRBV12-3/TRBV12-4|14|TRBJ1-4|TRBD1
CASRNTGEGEKLFF
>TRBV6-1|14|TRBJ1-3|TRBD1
CASSSQGIGNTIYF
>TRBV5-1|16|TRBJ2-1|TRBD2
CASSQVLGGPYNEQFF
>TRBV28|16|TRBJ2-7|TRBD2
CASSAPPGGSPYEQYF
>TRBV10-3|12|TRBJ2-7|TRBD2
CAISGTTYEQYF
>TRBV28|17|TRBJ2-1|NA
CASTPPGRAGTHNEQFF
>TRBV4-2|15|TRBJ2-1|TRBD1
CASSARDRFDNEQFF
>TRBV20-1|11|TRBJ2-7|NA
CSAKLAYEQYF
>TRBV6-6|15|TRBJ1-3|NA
CASTLGGHSGNTIYF